Below are 8 T cell receptor beta chains sequenced from a single sample in a study of CD8 T cells in ankylosing spondylitis. TCRdb itself ran the 5' RACE reads through MiXCR, one entry per CDR3 protein. The data show roughly 700,000 distinct CDR3 sequences, 15% to 20% seen once. No antigens are known for them. Notes on the study in general: Characteristic of ankylosing spondylitis blood, it appeared, was a TCR beta motif comprising fewer than 10 highly homologous variants.

Material: blood, either unsorted or a sorted T cell fraction (not recorded which). Source of these receptors: a male donor with ankylosing spondylitis.

The chain links TRBV28 to TRBJ2-7; D gene uncertain. CDR1 and CDR2 from the germline V gene are MDHEN and SYDVKM. CDR3 length equals 13 residues. Deletions cut 3 bases from V and 3 bases from J, with 9 bases between. In DNA form, the CDR3 reads TGTGCCAGCAGTTTTGGTCCAGTCTACGAGCAGTACTTC. Its protein is CASSFGPVYEQYF.

This sequence joins TRBV7-9 and TRBJ2-6; D may be TRBD1 (6 bases). Germline CDR1 and CDR2: SEHNR and FQNEAQ (reference sequence). CDR3 length: 16 residues. V was pared by 10 bases and J by 0 bases, with 16 bases between. CDR3 in DNA: TGTGCCACCCCAGGGGCGTTAGACTCTGGGGCCAACGTCCTGACTTTC. It translates to CATPGALDSGANVLTF.

This clonotype was picked up many times. V gene TRBV5-1 combines with J gene TRBJ2-1, with a weak D call TRBD1 (6 bases). The germline CDR1 and CDR2 sequences are SGHRS and YFSETQ. CDR3 length: 15 residues. V was pared by 5 bases and J by 1 base, with 13 bases between. The CDR3 DNA sequence: TGCGCCAGCAGAACCGGGACACCATCCTACAATGAGCAGTTCTTC. This codes for CASRTGTPSYNEQFF.

The V call is TRBV3-1, the J call TRBJ2-1, with TRBD2 identical over 12 bases. The CDR3 length is 16 residues. Trimming cost V 0 bases and J 8 bases; bases outside gene matches: 5. From germline, CDR1 is LGHDT and CDR2 YNNKEL (reference sequence). The CDR3 DNA reads TGTGCCAGCAGCCAAGATTTCACTAGCGGGAGGCATGAGCAGTTCTTC. Its protein is CASSQDFTSGRHEQFF.

The rearrangement links TRBV9 to TRBJ2-7; TRBD2 agrees at 15 bases. J gave up 5 bases and V 4 bases, and 7 bases lay outside the gene matches. Looked up from germline, CDR1 is SGDLS and CDR2 is YYNGEE. This CDR3 comprises 16 residues. CDR3 residues: CASSSGTSGRLNEQYF. The CDR3 coding sequence is TGTGCCAGCAGCTCAGGGACTAGCGGGAGGCTGAACGAGCAGTACTTC.

The chain recombines TRBV29-1 with TRBJ1-1; D not resolved. Germline assignment: CDR1 SQVTM and CDR2 ANQGSEA. The CDR3 is made up of 14 amino acids. Trimming removed 4 bases at V and 4 bases at J, with 16 bases between. The CDR3 sequence is CSVGFGSPTTEAFF. CDR3 coding DNA: TGCAGCGTTGGGTTCGGCAGCCCAACCACTGAAGCTTTCTTT.

This sequence joins TRBV18 and TRBJ2-4; TRBD2 might be the D (6 bases). This CDR3 contains 15 residues. Trimming cost V 1 base and J 2 bases, with 9 bases left between them. The germline V gene has CDR1 KGHSH and CDR2 LQKENI. CDR3 sequence (DNA): TGTGCCAGCTCACCACTGGAGGGCACCAAAAACATTCAGTACTTC. Translating it yields CASSPLEGTKNIQYF.

The V call is TRBV29-1, the J call TRBJ2-1; the D is unclear. The CDR3 contains 14 residues. V gave up 8 bases and J gave up 4 bases, with 18 bases separating them. Germline loops: CDR1 SQVTM, CDR2 ANQGSEA. The DNA for the CDR3 is TGCAGCATTGGGGAAGCTTTGCGATACAATGAGCAGTTCTTC. Translating gives CSIGEALRYNEQFF.